Listed here are 17 T cell receptor beta chains from one sample, sequenced in a study of OX40 agonist ivuxolimab in advanced cancers. The data were produced by immunoSEQ multiplex PCR, yet TCRdb's version contains in-frame clones alone and is incomplete. In the table there are 70,000 or so clones, roughly nine tenths of which are singletons. This material consisted of CD4+ or CD8+ T cells sorted from blood, taken in a trial of the OX40 agonist ivuxolimab. These receptors all come from an adult with an advanced solid tumor such as melanoma, head and neck, liver or kidney cancer.

The rearrangement uses TRBV7-3 and TRBJ2-1; D tentatively fits TRBD1 or TRBD2 (5 bases each). Looked up from germline, CDR1 is SGHTA and CDR2 is FQGTGA. The CDR3 runs 15 residues. Trimming cost V 2 bases and J 2 bases, with 10 bases left between them. CDR3: CASSLPGATYNEQFF. The CDR3 DNA reads TGTGCCAGCAGCTTACCCGGGGCTACCTACAATGAGCAGTTCTTC.

The genes are TRBV30 and TRBJ2-3; TRBD1 agrees at 10 bases. Germline CDR1 is GTSNPN and CDR2 is SVGIG (reference sequence). V dropped 0 bases and J dropped 5; count of bases not matched to a gene: 5. The length of the CDR3 is 15 residues. In DNA, the CDR3 is TGTGCCTGGAGTGTACGGGGGACAGGGGTAGATACGCAGTATTTT. Protein: CAWSVRGTGVDTQYF.

V and J are TRBV13 and TRBJ1-3; D remains unclear. The length of the CDR3 is 14 residues. Germline values: CDR1 PRHDT, CDR2 FYEKMQ (reference sequence). V was cut by 1 base and J by 0 bases, with 4 bases left in between. The CDR3 spells CASSLVASGNTIYF. CDR3 nucleotide sequence: TGTGCCAGCAGCTTAGTGGCCTCTGGAAACACCATATATTTT.

V usage is TRBV5-6 and J usage is TRBJ2-7; D is unresolved. From germline, CDR1 is SGHDT and CDR2 YYEEEE. CDR3 length: 14 amino acids. The germline V and J ends were trimmed by 0 bases and 3 bases, with 10 bases remaining between them. In DNA, the CDR3 is TGTGCCAGCAGCTTGGGCGAGGTTATCTACGAGCAGTACTTC. This codes for CASSLGEVIYEQYF.

The chain recombines TRBV29-1 with TRBJ1-2; D unclear. The CDR3 extends over 11 amino acids. Trimming cost V 1 base and J 8 bases, with 8 bases left between them. The germline V gene has CDR1 SQVTM and CDR2 ANQGSEA. The CDR3 loop is CSVEGVGGYTF. The CDR3 bases are TGCAGCGTTGAAGGGGTTGGAGGCTACACCTTC.

This sequence joins TRBV6-1 and TRBJ2-2; D remains ambiguous. The V and J ends lost 2 bases and 0 bases respectively, with 10 bases between them. The CDR3 sequence is 16 residues long. Germline loops: CDR1 MNHNS, CDR2 SASEGT. Here the CDR3 DNA reads TGTGCCAGCAGTGAAAGGCGAACTTCGAACACCGGGGAGCTGTTTTTT. Residues: CASSERRTSNTGELFF.

This chain connects TRBV6-1 to TRBJ2-3; D unclear. CDR1 is MNHNS, CDR2 SASEGT, per germline. Between the trimmed V and J ends, which lost 7 bases and 6 bases, there was a span of 14 bases. CDR3 length: 13 amino acids. The CDR3: CASTYGGWDTQYF. As DNA, the CDR3 is TGTGCCAGCACATACGGTGGCTGGGATACGCAGTATTTT.

The CDR3 protein is CASSQDDGPQYF. The CDR3 DNA follows: TGTGCCAGCAGCCAAGATGACGGACCCCAGTACTTC. The chain uses TRBV4-2 and TRBJ2-5; D not certain. V was pared by 0 bases and J by 9 bases, with 8 bases between. Germline V CDR1 and CDR2: LGHNA, YNFKEQ. The CDR3 is 12 residues long.

This CDR3 is CASSIGNTIYF. The CDR3 bases are TGTGCCAGCAGTATAGGAAACACCATATATTTT. The J gene is TRBJ1-3, the V gene TRBV6-1; D remains ambiguous. This CDR3 comprises 11 residues. Germline CDR1 MNHNS, CDR2 SASEGT. The V end was cut by 5 bases, the J end by 4 bases, with 3 bases between.

V and J are TRBV6-1 and TRBJ2-3; tentative D call: TRBD2 (5 bases). The CDR3 covers 14 residues. Between the trimmed V and J ends, which lost 2 bases and 7 bases, there was a span of 13 bases. Germline lookup yields CDR1 MNHNS and CDR2 SASEGT. The CDR3 DNA reads as TGTGCCAGCAGTGAATGGAGGACGGTAAATACGCAGTATTTT. It encodes CASSEWRTVNTQYF.

In its sample, this clone was seen once. V usage is TRBV5-4 and J usage is TRBJ2-5; 7 bases map to TRBD1. With 4 bases clipped from V and 5 bases from J, the junction kept 8 bases outside the gene matches. The CDR3 runs 14 residues. The germline CDR1 and CDR2 sequences are SGHNT and YYREEE (reference sequence). This chain's CDR3 is CASSNIQGMETQYF. CDR3 in DNA: TGTGCCAGCAGCAATATACAGGGGATGGAGACCCAGTACTTC.

Notes on this clone: At one boundary the junction diverges from the germline segment, which might be a read error. This chain links TRBV7-7 with TRBJ2-5; 7 positions agree with TRBD1. This CDR3 contains 13 residues. The V gene's germline CDR1 is SSHAT and CDR2 FNYEAQ (reference sequence). The CDR3 region has the DNA TGTGCTAGCAGCTTACCAGGGGGAGAGACCCAGTACTTC. Its protein product is CASSLPGGETQYF.

The chain links TRBV10-2 to TRBJ2-3, with no clear D. Trimming removed 4 bases from V and 6 bases from J, with 11 bases in between. Germline V gene lookup returns CDR1 WSHSY and CDR2 SAAADI. The CDR3 loop spans 13 amino acids. The CDR3 nucleotides are TGCGCCAGCAGTGGGGCAGCTTCCGATACGCAGTATTTT. Protein: CASSGAASDTQYF.

This clone was counted once. This sequence joins TRBV11-2 and TRBJ2-3, with 11 positions matching TRBD2. The CDR3 consists of 17 residues. V lost 5 bases, J lost 5 bases, and 12 bases stayed unmatched. CDR1 and CDR2 (germline): SGHAT, FQNNGV. The CDR3 region is CASSPEFGLAGGDTQYF. The CDR3 DNA is TGTGCCAGCAGCCCTGAATTTGGGCTAGCGGGGGGAGATACGCAGTATTTT.

The CDR3 reads CASSPPLAGEGEQFF. CDR3 bases: TGTGCCAGCAGCCCCCCACTAGCGGGAGAAGGGGAGCAGTTCTTC. This chain uses TRBV11-2 with TRBJ2-1, with TRBD2 identical over 11 bases. Trimming removed 5 bases from V and 10 bases from J; junction bases left unmatched: 10. Germline assignment: CDR1 SGHAT and CDR2 FQNNGV. The CDR3 is made up of 15 amino acids.

J is TRBJ1-1 and V is TRBV7-2; D gene ambiguous. CDR1 is SGHTA, CDR2 FQGNSA, per germline. V dropped 5 bases and J dropped 2 bases, with 12 bases sitting between them. The CDR3 extends over 14 amino acids. The chain's CDR3 is CASSRGRGNTEAFF. The CDR3 DNA reads as TGTGCCAGCAGCCGTGGACGGGGAAACACTGAAGCTTTCTTT.

Here the CDR3 reads CAWSVPSTLNEKLFF. The CDR3, as DNA: TGTGCCTGGAGTGTACCGTCAACCTTAAATGAAAAACTGTTTTTT. The chain carries TRBV30 and TRBJ1-4, with D unclear. The germline gives CDR1 GTSNPN, CDR2 SVGIG (reference sequence). The CDR3 is 15 amino acids. V was shortened by 0 bases and J by 5 bases, with 13 bases between the two germline ends. The full variable domain, completed using reference TRBV30 and TRBJ1-4, is SQTIHQWPATLVQPVGSPLSLECTVEGTSNPNLYWYRQAAGRGLQLLFYSVGIGQISSEVPQNLSASRPQDRQFILSSKKLLLSDSGFYLCAWSVPSTLNEKLFFGSGTQLSVL.